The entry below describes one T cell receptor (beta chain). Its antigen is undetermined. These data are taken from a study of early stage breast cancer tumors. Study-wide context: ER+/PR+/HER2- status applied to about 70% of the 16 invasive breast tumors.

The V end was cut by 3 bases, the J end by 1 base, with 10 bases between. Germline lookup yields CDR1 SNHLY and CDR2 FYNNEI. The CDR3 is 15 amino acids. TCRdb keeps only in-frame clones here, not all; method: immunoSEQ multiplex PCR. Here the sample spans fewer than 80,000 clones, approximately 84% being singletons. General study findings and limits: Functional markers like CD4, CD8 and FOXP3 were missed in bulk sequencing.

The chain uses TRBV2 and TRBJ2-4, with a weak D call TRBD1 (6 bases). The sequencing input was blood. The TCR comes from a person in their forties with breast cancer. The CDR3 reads CASSDLQGAKNIQYF. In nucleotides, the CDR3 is TGTGCCAGCAGTGACCTACAGGGCGCCAAAAACATTCAGTACTTC.